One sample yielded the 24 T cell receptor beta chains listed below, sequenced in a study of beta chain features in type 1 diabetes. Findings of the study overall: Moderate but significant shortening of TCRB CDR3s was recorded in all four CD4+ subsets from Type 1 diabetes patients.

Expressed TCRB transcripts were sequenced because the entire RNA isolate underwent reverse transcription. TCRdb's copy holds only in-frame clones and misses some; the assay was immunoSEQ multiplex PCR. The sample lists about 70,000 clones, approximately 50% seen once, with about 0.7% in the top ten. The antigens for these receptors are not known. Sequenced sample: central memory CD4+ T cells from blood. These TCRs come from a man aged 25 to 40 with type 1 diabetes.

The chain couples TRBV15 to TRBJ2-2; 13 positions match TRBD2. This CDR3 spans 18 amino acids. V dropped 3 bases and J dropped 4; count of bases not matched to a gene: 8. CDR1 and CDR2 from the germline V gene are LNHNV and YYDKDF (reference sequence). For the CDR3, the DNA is TGTGCCACCAGCAGGGGGACTAGCGGGGCGGTAGTCACCGGGGAGCTGTTTTTT. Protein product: CATSRGTSGAVVTGELFF.

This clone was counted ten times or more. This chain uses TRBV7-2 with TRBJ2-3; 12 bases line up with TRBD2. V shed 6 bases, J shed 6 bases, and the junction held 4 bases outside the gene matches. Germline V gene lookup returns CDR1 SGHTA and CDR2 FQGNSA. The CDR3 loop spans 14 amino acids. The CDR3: CASRTSGSWDTQYF. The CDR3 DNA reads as TGTGCCAGCAGGACTAGCGGGAGTTGGGATACGCAGTATTTT.

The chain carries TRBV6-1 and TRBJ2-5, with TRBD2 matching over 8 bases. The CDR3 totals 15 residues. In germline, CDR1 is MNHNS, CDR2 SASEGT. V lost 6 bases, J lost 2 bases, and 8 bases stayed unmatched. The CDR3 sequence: CASRKQGGGQETQYF. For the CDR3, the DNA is TGTGCCAGCAGGAAACAGGGCGGGGGGCAAGAGACCCAGTACTTC.

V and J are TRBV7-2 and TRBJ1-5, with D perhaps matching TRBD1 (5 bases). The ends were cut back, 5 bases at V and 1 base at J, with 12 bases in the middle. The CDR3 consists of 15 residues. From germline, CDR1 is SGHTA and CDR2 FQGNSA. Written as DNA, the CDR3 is TGTGCCAGCAGCCAGAGCGGGGGGAGCAATCAGCCCCAGCATTTT. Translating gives CASSQSGGSNQPQHF.

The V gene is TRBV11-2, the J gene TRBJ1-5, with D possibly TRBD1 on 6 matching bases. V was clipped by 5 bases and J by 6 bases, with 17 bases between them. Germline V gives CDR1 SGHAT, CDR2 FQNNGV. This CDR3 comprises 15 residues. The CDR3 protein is CASSPGVGTGQPQHF. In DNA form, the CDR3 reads TGTGCCAGCAGCCCAGGGGTGGGGACGGGTCAGCCCCAGCATTTT.

In nucleotides, the CDR3 is TGTGCCAGCAGAATCCTGCTAGCGGGGGGAACTGAGCAGTTCTTC. It is translated as CASRILLAGGTEQFF. The chain links TRBV2 to TRBJ2-1; 11 bases agree with TRBD2. Germline loops: CDR1 SNHLY, CDR2 FYNNEI. CDR3 size: 15 residues. J gave up 9 bases and V 6 bases, and 10 bases lay outside the gene matches.

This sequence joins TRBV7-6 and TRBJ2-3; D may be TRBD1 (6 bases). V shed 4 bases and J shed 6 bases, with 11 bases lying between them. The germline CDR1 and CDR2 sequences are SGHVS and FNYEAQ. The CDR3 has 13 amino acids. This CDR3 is CASSYREGDTQYF. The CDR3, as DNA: TGTGCCAGCAGCTACAGGGAAGGGGATACGCAGTATTTT.

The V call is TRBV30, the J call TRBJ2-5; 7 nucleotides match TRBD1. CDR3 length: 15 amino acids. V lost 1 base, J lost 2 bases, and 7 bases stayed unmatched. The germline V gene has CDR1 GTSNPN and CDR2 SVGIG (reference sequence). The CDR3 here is CAWSDAPGQQETQYF. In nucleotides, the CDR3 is TGTGCCTGGAGTGACGCTCCGGGACAGCAAGAGACCCAGTACTTC. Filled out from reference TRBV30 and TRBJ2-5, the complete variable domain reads SQTIHQWPATLVQPVGSPLSLECTVEGTSNPNLYWYRQAAGRGLQLLFYSVGIGQISSEVPQNLSASRPQDRQFILSSKKLLLSDSGFYLCAWSDAPGQQETQYFGPGTRLLVL.

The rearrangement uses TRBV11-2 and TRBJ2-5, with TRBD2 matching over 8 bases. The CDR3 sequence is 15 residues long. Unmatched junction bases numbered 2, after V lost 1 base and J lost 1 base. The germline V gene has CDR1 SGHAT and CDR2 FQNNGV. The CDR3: CASSLGSGAQETQYF. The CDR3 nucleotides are TGTGCCAGCAGCTTAGGTAGCGGGGCCCAAGAGACCCAGTACTTC.

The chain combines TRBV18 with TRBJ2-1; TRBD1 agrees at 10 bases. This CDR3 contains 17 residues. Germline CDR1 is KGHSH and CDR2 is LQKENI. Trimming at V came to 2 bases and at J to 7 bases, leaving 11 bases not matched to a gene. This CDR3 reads CASSPWTPGQGKNEQFF. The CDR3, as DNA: TGTGCCAGCTCACCATGGACTCCGGGACAGGGGAAGAATGAGCAGTTCTTC.

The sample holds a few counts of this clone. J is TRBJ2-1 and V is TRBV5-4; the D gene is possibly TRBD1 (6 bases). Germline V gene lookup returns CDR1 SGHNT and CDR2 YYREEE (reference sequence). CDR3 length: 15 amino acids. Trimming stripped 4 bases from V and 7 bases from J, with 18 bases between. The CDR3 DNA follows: TGTGCCAGCAGCCTACCTACAGGGACCCTTAATGAGCAGTTCTTC. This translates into CASSLPTGTLNEQFF. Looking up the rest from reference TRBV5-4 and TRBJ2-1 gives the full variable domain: ETGVTQSPTHLIKTRGQQVTLRCSSQSGHNTVSWYQQALGQGPQFIFQYYREEENGRGNFPPRFSGLQFPNYSSELNVNALELDDSALYLCASSLPTGTLNEQFFGPGTRLTVL.

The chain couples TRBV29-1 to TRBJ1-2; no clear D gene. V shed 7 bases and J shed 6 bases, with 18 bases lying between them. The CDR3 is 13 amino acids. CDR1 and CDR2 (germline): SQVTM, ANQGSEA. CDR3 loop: CSALLPGLHGYTF. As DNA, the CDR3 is TGCAGCGCCCTTCTACCGGGGTTACATGGCTACACCTTC. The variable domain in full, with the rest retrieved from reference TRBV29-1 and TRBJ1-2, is SAVISQKPSRDICQRGTSLTIQCQVDSQVTMMFWYRQQPGQSLTLIATANQGSEATYESGFVIDKFPISRPNLTFSTLTVSNMSPEDSSIYLCSALLPGLHGYTFGSGTRLTVV.

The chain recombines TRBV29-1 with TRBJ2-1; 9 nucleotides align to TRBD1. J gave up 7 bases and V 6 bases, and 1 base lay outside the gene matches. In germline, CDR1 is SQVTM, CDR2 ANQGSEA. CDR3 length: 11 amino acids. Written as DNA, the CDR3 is TGCAGCGTGGGGACAGGGAATGAGCAGTTCTTC. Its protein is CSVGTGNEQFF.

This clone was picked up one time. The DNA for the CDR3 is TGCAGCGTTGCATATGGGACTAAAACTAGCACAGATACGCAGTATTTT. Translation gives CSVAYGTKTSTDTQYF. This chain links TRBV29-1 with TRBJ2-3; 7 bases are a match to TRBD2. Looked up from germline, CDR1 is SQVTM and CDR2 is ANQGSEA. The CDR3 covers 16 residues. The V segment lost 4 bases and the J segment 0 bases; nucleotides outside the gene matches: 10.

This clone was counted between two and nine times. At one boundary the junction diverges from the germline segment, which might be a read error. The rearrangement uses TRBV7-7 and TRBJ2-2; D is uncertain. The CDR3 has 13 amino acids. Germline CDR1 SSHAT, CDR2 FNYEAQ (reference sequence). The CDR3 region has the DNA TGTGCTAGCAGCTTACAAGGAGACGGGGAGCTGTTTTTT. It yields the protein CASSLQGDGELFF.

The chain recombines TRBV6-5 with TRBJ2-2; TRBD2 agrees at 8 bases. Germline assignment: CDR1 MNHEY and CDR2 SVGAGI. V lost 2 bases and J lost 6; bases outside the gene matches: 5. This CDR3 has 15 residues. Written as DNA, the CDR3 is TGTGCCAGCAGTTACGGGGCGGGAGGCCCCGGGGAGCTGTTTTTT. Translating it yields CASSYGAGGPGELFF.

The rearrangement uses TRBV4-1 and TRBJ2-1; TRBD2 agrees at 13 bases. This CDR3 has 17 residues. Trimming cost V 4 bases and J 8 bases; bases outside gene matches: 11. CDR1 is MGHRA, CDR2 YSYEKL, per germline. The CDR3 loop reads CASSLRTSGSVNDEQFF. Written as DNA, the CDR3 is TGCGCCAGCAGCCTAAGGACTAGCGGGAGTGTTAACGATGAGCAGTTCTTC.

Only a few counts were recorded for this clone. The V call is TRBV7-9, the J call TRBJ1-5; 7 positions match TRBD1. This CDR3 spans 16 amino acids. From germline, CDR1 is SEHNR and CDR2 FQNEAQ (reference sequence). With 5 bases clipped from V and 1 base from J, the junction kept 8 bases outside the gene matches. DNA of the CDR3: TGTGCCAGCAGCCCCGGGAAACAGGGGAGCAATCAGCCCCAGCATTTT. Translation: CASSPGKQGSNQPQHF.

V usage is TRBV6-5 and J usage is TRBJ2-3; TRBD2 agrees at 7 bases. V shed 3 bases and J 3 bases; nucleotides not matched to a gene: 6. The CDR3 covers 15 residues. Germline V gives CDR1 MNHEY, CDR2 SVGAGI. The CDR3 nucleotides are TGTGCCAGCAGTTATTGGGCGGGAGTGACAGATACGCAGTATTTT. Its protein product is CASSYWAGVTDTQYF.

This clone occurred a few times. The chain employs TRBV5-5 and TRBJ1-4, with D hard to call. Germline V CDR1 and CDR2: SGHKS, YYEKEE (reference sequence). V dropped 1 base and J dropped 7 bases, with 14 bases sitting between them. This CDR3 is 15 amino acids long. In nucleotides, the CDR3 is TGTGCCAGCAGCTTGAGCCACCACGGAGGTGAAAAACTGTTTTTT. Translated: CASSLSHHGGEKLFF.

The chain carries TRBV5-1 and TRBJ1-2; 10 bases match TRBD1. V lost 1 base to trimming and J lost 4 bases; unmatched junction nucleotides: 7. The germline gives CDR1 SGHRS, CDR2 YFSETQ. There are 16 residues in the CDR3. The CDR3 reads CASSLTPDRGTYGYTF. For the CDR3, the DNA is TGCGCCAGCAGCTTGACTCCGGACAGGGGGACCTATGGCTACACCTTC.

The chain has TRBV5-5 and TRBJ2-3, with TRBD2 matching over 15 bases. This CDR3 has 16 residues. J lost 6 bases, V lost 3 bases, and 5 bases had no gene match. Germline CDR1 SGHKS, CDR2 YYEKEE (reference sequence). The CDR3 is CASSSGTSGGWDTQYF. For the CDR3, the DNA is TGTGCCAGCAGCTCCGGGACTAGCGGGGGGTGGGATACGCAGTATTTT.

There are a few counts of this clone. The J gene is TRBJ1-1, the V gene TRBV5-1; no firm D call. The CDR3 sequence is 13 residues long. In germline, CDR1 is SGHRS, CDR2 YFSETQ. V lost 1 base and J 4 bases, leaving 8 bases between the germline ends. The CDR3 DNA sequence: TGCGCCAGCAGCTTGCAGTATGGCACTGAAGCTTTCTTT. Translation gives CASSLQYGTEAFF. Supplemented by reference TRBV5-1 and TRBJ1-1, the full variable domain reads KAGVTQTPRYLIKTRGQQVTLSCSPISGHRSVSWYQQTPGQGLQFLFEYFSETQRNKGNFPGRFSGRQFSNSRSEMNVSTLELGDSALYLCASSLQYGTEAFFGQGTRLTVV.

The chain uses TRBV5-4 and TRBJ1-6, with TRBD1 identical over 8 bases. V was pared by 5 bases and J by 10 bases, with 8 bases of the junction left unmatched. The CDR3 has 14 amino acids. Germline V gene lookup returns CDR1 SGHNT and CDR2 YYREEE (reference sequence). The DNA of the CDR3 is TGTGCCAGCAGTTCGGACAGGGTCGGGTCACCCCTCCACTTT. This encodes CASSSDRVGSPLHF. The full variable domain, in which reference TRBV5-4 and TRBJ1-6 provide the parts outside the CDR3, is ETGVTQSPTHLIKTRGQQVTLRCSSQSGHNTVSWYQQALGQGPQFIFQYYREEENGRGNFPPRFSGLQFPNYSSELNVNALELDDSALYLCASSSDRVGSPLHFGNGTRLTVT.